A selection of T cell receptor beta chains follows, all from one sample in a study of radiotherapy plus CTLA-4 blockade in lung cancer. Repertoires were generated with immunoSEQ multiplex PCR, while TCRdb's copy carries only in-frame clones and drops some. Of more than 100,000 clones detected, 80% to 90% appear once; the ten largest clones hold 6.9%. Sequenced material: peripheral blood, taken from a patient treated with radiotherapy plus ipilimumab. The receptors originated from a human donor with non-small cell lung cancer that progressed on radiotherapy plus ipilimumab. Each CDR3 is given with its conserved first and last residue. A D gene is named only where the DNA matches it firmly. Only some rows state a clone size, as once, few, many or a class for expanded clones.

j_gene: TRBJ2-7; abundance: .; d_gene: TRBD1; v_gene: TRBV6-6; CDR3aa: CASSTGQAAYEQYF; CDR3nt: TGTGCCAGCAGTACCGGACAGGCCGCCTACGAGCAGTACTTC
j_gene: TRBJ1-2; abundance: .; d_gene: .; v_gene: TRBV28; CDR3aa: CASIGRAGGYTF; CDR3nt: TGTGCCAGCATCGGCAGGGCGGGAGGCTACACCTTC
j_gene: TRBJ1-2; abundance: .; d_gene: .; v_gene: TRBV18; CDR3aa: CASSPLPSRASYGYTF; CDR3nt: TGTGCCAGCTCCCCCCTCCCCAGCAGGGCCAGCTATGGCTACACCTTC
j_gene: TRBJ1-2; abundance: .; d_gene: .; v_gene: TRBV13; CDR3aa: CASSLAGKYGYTF; CDR3nt: TGTGCCAGCAGCTTAGCCGGGAAGTATGGCTACACCTTC
j_gene: TRBJ2-7; abundance: once; d_gene: TRBD2; v_gene: TRBV2; CDR3aa: CASSFRLAEIYEQYF; CDR3nt: TGTGCCAGCAGTTTCCGACTAGCGGAGATCTACGAGCAGTACTTC
j_gene: TRBJ2-3; abundance: .; d_gene: TRBD2; v_gene: TRBV6-1; CDR3aa: CASRRAGGSPDTQYF; CDR3nt: TGTGCCAGCAGGAGAGCGGGAGGGTCCCCAGATACGCAGTATTTT
j_gene: TRBJ1-2; abundance: once; d_gene: .; v_gene: TRBV5-1; CDR3aa: CASSPTEALFGYTF; CDR3nt: TGCGCCAGCAGCCCGACAGAGGCTCTTTTTGGCTACACCTTC
j_gene: TRBJ2-2; abundance: .; d_gene: TRBD2; v_gene: TRBV2; CDR3aa: CASSDVILAGDTGELFF; CDR3nt: TGTGCCAGCAGTGATGTAATCCTAGCGGGAGACACCGGGGAGCTGTTTTTT
j_gene: TRBJ2-1; abundance: .; d_gene: TRBD2; v_gene: TRBV5-6; CDR3aa: CASSWGSSGLGNNEQFF; CDR3nt: TGTGCCAGCAGCTGGGGATCTAGCGGGCTAGGGAACAATGAGCAGTTCTTC
j_gene: TRBJ2-5; abundance: few; d_gene: .; v_gene: TRBV18; CDR3aa: CASSLTGSETQYF; CDR3nt: TGTGCCAGCTCACTCACAGGGAGCGAGACCCAGTACTTC
j_gene: TRBJ2-1; abundance: .; d_gene: TRBD2; v_gene: TRBV27; CDR3aa: CASSLRVGAGASYNEQFF; CDR3nt: TGTGCCAGCAGTTTAAGGGTGGGAGCGGGAGCCTCCTACAATGAGCAGTTCTTC